Listed here are 5 T cell receptor beta chains from one sample, sequenced in a study of CD8 T cells in ankylosing spondylitis. Each CDR3 protein is one row after TCRdb ran MiXCR on the 5' RACE reads. The sample gives around 39,000 distinct CDR3 sequences, approximately 11% of which show up once; 20% to 25% is in the top ten. Sequences were obtained from synovial fluid, either unsorted or a sorted T cell fraction (not recorded which). The origin of the receptors is a male donor with ankylosing spondylitis.

This clonotype came up many times. This chain joins TRBV5-1 and TRBJ2-7; TRBD2 matches 7 bases. The V gene's germline CDR1 is SGHRS and CDR2 YFSETQ. Unmatched junction bases numbered 11, after V lost 6 bases and J lost 2 bases. The CDR3 sequence is 15 residues long. Here the CDR3 DNA reads TGCGCCAGCAAGCGGGAAGGCGGGATCACCTACGAGCAGTACTTC. This encodes CASKREGGITYEQYF.

This clonotype showed up just a few times. The DNA of the CDR3 is TGTGCCAGCAGCTCCTTCCCGGGTCCTAGTTACGAGCAGTACTTC. Its protein is CASSSFPGPSYEQYF. This sequence joins TRBV11-2 and TRBJ2-7, with D unclear. The CDR3 is 15 residues long. V was shortened by 4 bases and J by 4 bases, with 17 bases between the two germline ends. Germline-derived CDR1 and CDR2 are SGHAT and FQNNGV.

This clonotype appeared many times. This sequence joins TRBV2 and TRBJ1-2; D unresolved. From germline, CDR1 is SNHLY and CDR2 FYNNEI. This CDR3 has 12 amino acids. V lost 5 bases, J lost 7 bases, and 11 bases lay in between. The CDR3 sequence: CASSWTELGYTF. As DNA, the CDR3 is TGTGCCAGCAGTTGGACCGAGCTTGGCTACACCTTC.

This clonotype ranks as large. The V call is TRBV29-1, the J call TRBJ2-7, with 11 nucleotides matching TRBD2. There are 13 residues in the CDR3. CDR1 SQVTM and CDR2 ANQGSEA come from the germline V gene. V lost 5 bases, J lost 2 bases, and 2 bases stayed unmatched. CDR3 sequence (DNA): TGCAGCGTTATAGCGGGAGGGCCCTACGAGCAGTACTTC. The encoded protein is CSVIAGGPYEQYF.

The V and J genes are TRBV28 and TRBJ2-4; D unresolved. Between the trimmed V and J ends, which lost 4 bases and 3 bases, there was a span of 13 bases. The CDR3 has 15 residues. CDR1 is MDHEN, CDR2 SYDVKM, per germline. In nucleotides, the CDR3 is TGTGCCAGCAGTTCTCCAACCCTGCTCAAAAACATTCAGTACTTC. The encoded protein is CASSSPTLLKNIQYF.